A single sample is the source of the 23 T cell receptor beta chains below, sequenced in a study of cytomegalovirus exposure and HLA in healthy donors. The PCR ran on 60 Vbeta and 13 Jbeta primers. Measured with immunoSEQ multiplex PCR; TCRdb has only the in-frame clones, and not every one. The sample carries approximately 260,000 clones, about nine tenths recorded once. The sample was PBMCs. These receptors came from a girl aged 2 to 9 in good health and CMV-seronegative.

This CDR3 is CASSLGTGPEQYF. The DNA of the CDR3 is TGTGCCAGCAGCTTAGGCACAGGGCCCGAGCAGTACTTC. The V gene is TRBV13, the J gene TRBJ2-7, with D maybe TRBD1 (6 bases). Trimming took off 0 bases at V and 6 bases at J, with 9 bases between the two ends. The germline V gene encodes CDR1 PRHDT and CDR2 FYEKMQ (reference sequence). The CDR3 sequence is 13 residues long.

This clone was observed a single time. This rearrangement joins TRBV25-1 to TRBJ2-5; 12 nucleotides line up with TRBD2. Trimming took 8 bases from V and 2 from J; bases not matched to a gene: 15. The CDR3 is 18 residues long. Germline lookup yields CDR1 MGHDK and CDR2 SYGVNS. CDR3 sequence reads: CASRGRWIGLAGQETQYF. The CDR3 coding sequence is TGTGCCAGCCGTGGGCGGTGGATCGGACTAGCGGGGCAAGAGACCCAGTACTTC. Together with reference TRBV25-1 and TRBJ2-5, the CDR3 gives the full variable domain: EADIYQTPRYLVIGTGKKITLECSQTMGHDKMYWYQQDPGMELHLIHYSYGVNSTEKGDLSSESTVSRIRTEHFPLTLESARPSHTSQYLCASRGRWIGLAGQETQYFGPGTRLLVL.

The J gene is TRBJ2-2, the V gene TRBV7-9, with TRBD1 matching 7 bases. CDR3 size: 16 residues. CDR1 SEHNR and CDR2 FQNEAQ come from the germline V gene (reference sequence). With 5 bases clipped from V and 0 bases from J, the junction kept 6 bases outside the gene matches. CDR3 in DNA: TGTGCCAGCAGCCCGACTGGGACAGCGAACACCGGGGAGCTGTTTTTT. Protein product: CASSPTGTANTGELFF.

The chain combines TRBV7-9 with TRBJ1-5; maybe TRBD1 (6 bases). Trimming pared 1 base from V and 2 bases from J, leaving 12 bases between. This CDR3 is built from 16 residues. Germline V gene lookup returns CDR1 SEHNR and CDR2 FQNEAQ (reference sequence). The CDR3 DNA follows: TGTGCCAGCAGCTTAGTCTCGGGGGGCGGCAATCAGCCCCAGCATTTT. Translated, it gives CASSLVSGGGNQPQHF.

The chain couples TRBV18 to TRBJ2-7, with D maybe TRBD1 (7 bases). The CDR3 runs 12 residues. The germline CDR1 and CDR2 sequences are KGHSH and LQKENI. Deletions cut 3 bases from V and 13 bases from J, with 16 bases between. The CDR3 loop reads CASSPKTGAGYF. For the CDR3, the DNA is TGTGCCAGCTCACCCAAAACAGGGGCGGGATACTTC.

The chain joins TRBV6-1 to TRBJ2-2; TRBD1 aligns across 8 bases. V shed 8 bases, J shed 5 bases, and the junction held 4 bases outside the gene matches. The V gene's germline CDR1 is MNHNS and CDR2 SASEGT. The CDR3 has 13 amino acids. Written as DNA, the CDR3 is TGTGCCAGCTCCCGGACAGGGACCGGGGAGCTGTTTTTT. It encodes CASSRTGTGELFF.

The genes are TRBV30 and TRBJ1-6, with 12 bases aligning to TRBD1. CDR3 length: 14 residues. Per the germline V gene, CDR1 is GTSNPN and CDR2 is SVGIG (reference sequence). With 4 bases clipped from V and 10 bases from J, the junction kept 5 bases outside the gene matches. CDR3 DNA: TGTGCCTGGAATCCGGGACAGGGGGCATCACCCCTCCACTTT. It translates to CAWNPGQGASPLHF. The whole variable domain, filled in from reference TRBV30 and TRBJ1-6, reads SQTIHQWPATLVQPVGSPLSLECTVEGTSNPNLYWYRQAAGRGLQLLFYSVGIGQISSEVPQNLSASRPQDRQFILSSKKLLLSDSGFYLCAWNPGQGASPLHFGNGTRLTVT.

This sequence joins TRBV18 and TRBJ1-2; the match to TRBD1 covers 11 bases. The CDR3 loop spans 16 amino acids. V lost 2 bases to trimming and J lost 4 bases; unmatched junction nucleotides: 6. Germline V lookup: CDR1 KGHSH, CDR2 LQKENI. CDR3 nucleotide sequence: TGTGCCAGCTCACCAGGTGGACAGGGGGCTGTCTATGGCTACACCTTC. Amino acids: CASSPGGQGAVYGYTF.

About this clone: Germline and junction disagree at one end, which may indicate a read error. The chain links TRBV7-9 to TRBJ2-1; 11 bases fit TRBD2. The germline V gene encodes CDR1 SEHNR and CDR2 FQNEAQ (reference sequence). The CDR3 sequence is 19 residues long. The CDR3 spells CSSSLVLAGGTSSYNEQFF. The CDR3 DNA follows: TGTTCCAGCAGCTTAGTGCTAGCGGGAGGAACAAGCTCCTACAATGAGCAGTTCTTC. The complete variable domain, with remaining parts taken from reference TRBV7-9 and TRBJ2-1, reads DTGVSQNPRHKITKRGQNVTFRCDPISEHNRLYWYRQTLGQGPEFLTYFQNEAQLEKSRLLSDRFSAERPKGSFSTLEIQRTEQGDSAMYLCSSSLVLAGGTSSYNEQFFGPGTRLTVL.

The chain uses TRBV11-3 and TRBJ2-3; D gene unclear. The germline V and J ends were trimmed by 4 bases and 4 bases, with 6 bases remaining between them. CDR1 is SGHNT, CDR2 YENEEA, per germline. CDR3 size: 12 residues. CDR3: CASSSVPDTQYF. In DNA form, the CDR3 reads TGTGCCAGCAGCTCGGTTCCAGATACGCAGTATTTT.

This chain uses TRBV5-1 with TRBJ2-6, with D possibly being TRBD1 (6 bases). The CDR3 consists of 16 residues. Trimming shortened V by 4 bases and J by 2 bases, and 13 bases separated the two germline ends. Germline V gene data show CDR1 as SGHRS and CDR2 as YFSETQ. CDR3 in DNA: TGCGCCAGCAGCCAAGGAAGGGGGACTGGGGCCAACGTCCTGACTTTC. Encoded protein: CASSQGRGTGANVLTF.

The gene calls are TRBV4-1 and TRBJ1-1; D remains unclear. The CDR3 runs 12 residues. Per the germline V gene, CDR1 is MGHRA and CDR2 is YSYEKL. V lost 0 bases to trimming and J lost 11 bases, with 10 bases between them. CDR3 protein: CASSQEGWAAFF. The CDR3 DNA reads TGCGCCAGCAGCCAAGAAGGTTGGGCTGCTTTCTTT.

The chain joins TRBV27 to TRBJ2-5; 8 positions match TRBD2. Germline V gene data show CDR1 as MNHEY and CDR2 as SMNVEV (reference sequence). V dropped 10 bases and J dropped 5; count of bases not matched to a gene: 3. CDR3 length equals 11 residues. This chain's CDR3 is CATVAGETQYF. The CDR3 DNA sequence: TGTGCCACAGTAGCGGGGGAGACCCAGTACTTC.

The chain couples TRBV2 to TRBJ1-4; D is uncertain. The V and J ends lost 1 base and 8 bases respectively, with 11 bases between them. There are 14 residues in the CDR3. CDR1 and CDR2 from the germline V gene are SNHLY and FYNNEI. In nucleotides, the CDR3 is TGTGCCAGCAGTGAAGTTGGACTGGGGGAAAAACTGTTTTTT. Its protein product is CASSEVGLGEKLFF.

V usage is TRBV5-1 and J usage is TRBJ2-1; 11 bases are shared with TRBD2. The CDR3 extends over 17 amino acids. V gave up 7 bases and J gave up 5 bases; unmatched junction bases: 14. Germline loops: CDR1 SGHRS, CDR2 YFSETQ. The chain's CDR3 is CASSPSFSGGGNNEQFF. DNA of the CDR3: TGCGCCAGCTCCCCTTCCTTTAGCGGGGGGGGGAACAATGAGCAGTTCTTC.

The V call is TRBV5-6, the J call TRBJ2-7; D may be TRBD1 (5 bases). V dropped 2 bases and J dropped 3 bases, with 12 bases sitting between them. The germline gives CDR1 SGHDT, CDR2 YYEEEE. The CDR3 extends over 14 amino acids. Here the CDR3 reads CASSLAGQIYEQYF. The CDR3 DNA sequence: TGTGCCAGCAGCTTAGCTGGACAAATCTACGAGCAGTACTTC.

The gene calls are TRBV7-9 and TRBJ1-2; D gene uncertain. The CDR3 extends over 16 amino acids. The germline V gene encodes CDR1 SEHNR and CDR2 FQNEAQ (reference sequence). V lost 7 bases, J lost 0 bases, and 18 bases lay in between. In DNA, the CDR3 is TGTGCCAGCACCTCTGGCACATATGAAGCTAACTATGGCTACACCTTC. It yields the protein CASTSGTYEANYGYTF.

This chain connects TRBV27 to TRBJ1-1, with TRBD1 as a possible D gene (6 bases). This CDR3 region has 13 residues. The V end lost 5 bases, the J end lost 1 base, and 8 bases lay between the germline ends. CDR1 is MNHEY, CDR2 SMNVEV, per germline (reference sequence). CDR3 bases: TGTGCCAGCAGTCAGGGGCCGAACACTGAAGCTTTCTTT. Amino acid sequence: CASSQGPNTEAFF.

The chain combines TRBV9 with TRBJ1-5, with a possible D match to TRBD1 (6 bases). The germline CDR1 and CDR2 sequences are SGDLS and YYNGEE. Deletions cut 4 bases from V and 3 bases from J, with 14 bases between. The CDR3 is 15 amino acids. The CDR3 DNA sequence: TGTGCCAGCAGCTCAGGGGCAGGGAACAATCAGCCCCAGCATTTT. The encoded protein is CASSSGAGNNQPQHF. Filled out from reference TRBV9 and TRBJ1-5, the complete variable domain reads DSGVTQTPKHLITATGQRVTLRCSPRSGDLSVYWYQQSLDQGLQFLIQYYNGEERAKGNILERFSAQQFPDLHSELNLSSLELGDSALYFCASSSGAGNNQPQHFGDGTRLSIL.

J is TRBJ2-1 and V is TRBV6-1; 7 positions match TRBD2. There are 16 residues in the CDR3. CDR1 is MNHNS, CDR2 SASEGT, per germline. Losses at the gene ends were 1 base for V and 5 bases for J; bases not matched to a gene: 8. This CDR3 reads CASSEGGGRANNEQFF. The CDR3 DNA sequence: TGTGCCAGCAGTGAAGGGGGGGGGAGGGCCAACAATGAGCAGTTCTTC.

This sequence joins TRBV10-1 and TRBJ2-2; TRBD1 matches 7 bases. Germline loops: CDR1 WNHNN, CDR2 SYGVQD (reference sequence). V lost 9 bases and J lost 1; bases outside the gene matches: 8. CDR3 size: 15 residues. The chain's CDR3 is CARLTGTENTGELFF. DNA for the CDR3: TGCGCCAGACTCACCGGGACAGAGAACACCGGGGAGCTGTTTTTT.

Written as DNA, the CDR3 is TGTGCCATCAGTGAGTCCAACGTACCGGGACAGGACTCCTACAATGAGCAGTTCTTC. It is translated as CAISESNVPGQDSYNEQFF. The chain recombines TRBV10-3 with TRBJ2-1; 8 bases line up with TRBD1. Trimming took 0 bases from V and 0 from J; bases not matched to a gene: 10. The CDR3 is made up of 19 amino acids. CDR1 ENHRY and CDR2 SYGVKD come from the germline V gene.

The V gene is TRBV5-1, the J gene TRBJ2-1; 8 positions agree with TRBD2. The germline V gene encodes CDR1 SGHRS and CDR2 YFSETQ. This CDR3 has 18 amino acids. J was trimmed by 5 bases and V by 1 base; bases with no gene match: 14. Here the CDR3 DNA reads TGCGCCAGCAGCTTGCCCCTCGCTGTGCGGGGGGAAGACAATGAGCAGTTCTTC. Its translation: CASSLPLAVRGEDNEQFF.